These 15 T cell receptor beta chains came from one sample sequenced in a study of T cells in Graves' hyperthyroidism and ophthalmopathy. Amplification yielded TCR beta CDR3 regions, with RNA transcripts as the source. The TCR CDR3 was amplified in a first-round RT-PCR using the HTBI primer set. TCRdb passed the multiplex PCR reads through MiXCR, listing each CDR3 protein once. The sample has about 740,000 distinct CDR3 sequences, less than 15% seen once; the top ten hold 9.5% to 13%. Sequenced input: blood. The receptors were sampled from a woman between 18 and 29 years old with Graves' hyperthyroidism.

Ten or more counts support this clonotype. The chain's CDR3 is CASSPQKGQGTTGEKLFF. CDR3 nucleotides: TGTGCCAGCTCACCACAAAAGGGACAGGGAACGACGGGTGAAAAACTGTTTTTT. This chain joins TRBV18 and TRBJ1-4, with TRBD1 identical over 9 bases. The germline gives CDR1 KGHSH, CDR2 LQKENI. Trimming at V came to 1 base and at J to 7 bases, leaving 13 bases not matched to a gene. The CDR3 runs to 18 residues.

The chain has TRBV20-1 and TRBJ2-3, with 10 nucleotides matching TRBD1. V trimming: 4 bases; J trimming: 3 bases; junction bases outside the gene matches: 7. From germline, CDR1 is DFQATT and CDR2 SNEGSKA (reference sequence). This CDR3 has 15 residues. CDR3 protein: CSAKRTGGVTDTQYF. In nucleotides, the CDR3 is TGCAGTGCTAAGAGGACAGGGGGTGTAACAGATACGCAGTATTTT.

This clonotype showed up many times. The V call is TRBV5-1, the J call TRBJ2-7; 7 nucleotides match TRBD2. The length of the CDR3 is 13 residues. The trim removed 2 bases at V and 5 bases at J, leaving 4 bases unmatched. CDR1 SGHRS and CDR2 YFSETQ come from the germline V gene. The CDR3 DNA is TGCGCCAGCAGCTTCGGCGGGAGCAACGAGCAGTACTTC. It is translated as CASSFGGSNEQYF.

This clonotype turned up a few times. The chain combines TRBV2 with TRBJ2-3; 7 bases map to TRBD2. V lost 3 bases and J lost 14; bases outside the gene matches: 14. CDR1 and CDR2 from the germline V gene are SNHLY and FYNNEI. The CDR3 extends over 14 amino acids. CDR3 loop: CASSDGTNLSLWYF. CDR3 coding DNA: TGTGCCAGCAGTGACGGGACTAACCTTTCGTTATGGTATTTT.

This chain links TRBV11-2 with TRBJ2-7; a weak D match, TRBD2 (5 bases). Germline values: CDR1 SGHAT, CDR2 FQNNGV. With 4 bases removed from V and 6 bases from J, the gap between germline ends came to 16 bases. CDR3 length: 14 residues. The DNA for the CDR3 is TGTGCCAGCAGCTCCACTAGTGGCGCTTGCGAGCAGTACTTC. As protein: CASSSTSGACEQYF.

The rearrangement joins TRBV4-1 to TRBJ2-7; D is unclear. V lost 1 base and J lost 0, with 16 bases in between. Germline V gene data show CDR1 as MGHRA and CDR2 as YSYEKL. CDR3 length: 17 residues. CDR3 bases: TGCGCCAGCAGCCAAGTGGTCCAAGGTCGGAGCTCCTACGAGCAGTACTTC. Translated, it gives CASSQVVQGRSSYEQYF.

This clonotype was observed many times. The J gene is TRBJ2-7, the V gene TRBV20-1; 16 nucleotides align to TRBD2. There are 16 residues in the CDR3. Germline V gene sequence: CDR1 DFQATT, CDR2 SNEGSKA (reference sequence). The trim removed 6 bases at V and 0 bases at J, leaving 5 bases unmatched. CDR3 in amino acids: CSATGLAGGSSYEQYF. For the CDR3, the DNA is TGCAGTGCAACGGGACTAGCGGGAGGGTCCTCCTACGAGCAGTACTTC.

V is TRBV20-1 and J is TRBJ2-7, with 8 bases fitting TRBD2. With V trimmed by 2 bases and J by 5 bases, 5 bases remained unmatched. From germline, CDR1 is DFQATT and CDR2 SNEGSKA (reference sequence). The CDR3 has 13 amino acids. In DNA form, the CDR3 reads TGCAGTGCTAGACAAGCGGGAGCCAACGAGCAGTACTTC. It translates to CSARQAGANEQYF.

The sample holds a few counts of this clonotype. V usage is TRBV29-1 and J usage is TRBJ2-2, with 11 bases identical to TRBD2. Trimming cost V 6 bases and J 3 bases; bases outside gene matches: 6. The germline gives CDR1 SQVTM, CDR2 ANQGSEA. CDR3 size: 15 residues. The CDR3 sequence is CSVNGTSGHTGELFF. CDR3 sequence (DNA): TGCAGCGTCAATGGGACTAGCGGTCACACCGGGGAGCTGTTTTTT.

This chain links TRBV19 with TRBJ2-3; D ambiguous. The V gene's germline CDR1 is LNHDA and CDR2 SQIVND (reference sequence). The CDR3 has 12 amino acids. The ends were cut back, 6 bases at V and 10 bases at J, with 14 bases in the middle. CDR3 residues: CASSSLVWAQYF. In DNA, the CDR3 is TGTGCCAGTAGCTCTCTCGTTTGGGCGCAGTATTTT.

This clonotype was counted only a few times. CDR3 sequence reads: CASSQGLALAKNIQYF. As DNA, the CDR3 is TGTGCCAGCAGCCAAGGACTAGCTTTGGCCAAAAACATTCAGTACTTC. This chain joins TRBV14 and TRBJ2-4, with 7 nucleotides matching TRBD2. V lost 1 base to trimming and J lost 1 base; unmatched junction nucleotides: 4. The CDR3 is 16 residues long. Germline lookup yields CDR1 SGHDN and CDR2 FVKESK.

In its sample, this clonotype was seen many times. The V gene is TRBV11-2, the J gene TRBJ2-7; 9 bases agree with TRBD2. The J segment lost 0 bases and the V segment lost 3 bases, leaving 6 bases of the junction unmatched. Germline V gene lookup returns CDR1 SGHAT and CDR2 FQNNGV. The CDR3 covers 16 residues. This chain's CDR3 is CASSLNGLASSYEQYF. The CDR3, as DNA: TGTGCCAGCAGCTTGAATGGACTAGCGAGCTCCTACGAGCAGTACTTC. The whole variable domain, filled in from reference TRBV11-2 and TRBJ2-7, reads EAGVAQSPRYKIIEKRQSVAFWCNPISGHATLYWYQQILGQGPKLLIQFQNNGVVDDSQLPKDRFSAERLKGVDSTLKIQPAKLEDSAVYLCASSLNGLASSYEQYFGPGTRLTVT.

There are many counts of this clonotype. The chain carries TRBV20-1 and TRBJ1-6, with D hard to call. CDR1 is DFQATT and CDR2 is SNEGSKA in the germline V gene (reference sequence). V was cut by 0 bases and J by 2 bases, with 8 bases left in between. There are 15 residues in the CDR3. Here the CDR3 reads CSARDTRTYNSPLHF. The CDR3 DNA is TGCAGTGCTAGAGACACACGTACCTATAATTCACCCCTCCACTTT.

This clonotype was found many times. V is TRBV7-2 and J is TRBJ1-2, with TRBD1 matching over 11 bases. Germline CDR1 and CDR2: SGHTA and FQGNSA. The CDR3 has 15 amino acids. V lost 5 bases and J lost 4; bases outside the gene matches: 6. CDR3 in amino acids: CASSPRTGGVYGYTF. In DNA, the CDR3 is TGTGCCAGCAGCCCTCGGACAGGGGGCGTCTATGGCTACACCTTC.

V gene TRBV2 combines with J gene TRBJ2-7; D possibly corresponds to TRBD2 (6 bases). Germline V gene sequence: CDR1 SNHLY, CDR2 FYNNEI. This CDR3 spans 16 amino acids. V lost 3 bases and J 4 bases, leaving 19 bases between the germline ends. CDR3 DNA: TGTGCCAGCAGTGATGGACCTATTGGGACTGGATACGAGCAGTACTTC. This translates into CASSDGPIGTGYEQYF.